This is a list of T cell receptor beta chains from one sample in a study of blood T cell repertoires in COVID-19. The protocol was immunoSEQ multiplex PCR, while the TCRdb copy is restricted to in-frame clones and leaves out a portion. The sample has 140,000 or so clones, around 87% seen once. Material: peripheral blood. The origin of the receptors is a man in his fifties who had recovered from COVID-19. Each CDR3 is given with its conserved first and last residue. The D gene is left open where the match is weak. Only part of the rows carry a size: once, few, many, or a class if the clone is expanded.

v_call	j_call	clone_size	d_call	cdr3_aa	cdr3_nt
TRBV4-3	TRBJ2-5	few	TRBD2	CASSQAAWAGGGETQYF	TGCGCCAGCAGCCAAGCAGCTTGGGCGGGGGGAGGAGAGACCCAGTACTTC
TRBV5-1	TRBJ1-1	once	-	CASSPSGRENTEAFF	TGCGCCAGCAGTCCTAGCGGGCGAGAGAACACTGAAGCTTTCTTT
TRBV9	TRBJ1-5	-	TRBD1	CASSAGQEEQPQHF	TGTGCCAGCAGCGCGGGACAGGAAGAGCAGCCCCAGCATTTT
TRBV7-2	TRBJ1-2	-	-	CASSLGGWGGYTF	TGTGCCAGCAGCTTAGGGGGCTGGGGTGGCTACACCTTC
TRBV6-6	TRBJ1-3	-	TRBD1	CASSPPDRGSGNTIYF	TGTGCCAGCAGTCCGCCGGACAGGGGGTCCGGAAACACCATATATTTT
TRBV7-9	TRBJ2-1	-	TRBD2	CASSYSGGAVEQFF	TGTGCCAGCTCGTATAGCGGGGGGGCAGTTGAGCAGTTCTTC
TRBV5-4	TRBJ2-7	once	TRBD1	CASSLRDSSYEQYF	TGTGCCAGCAGCCTACGGGACAGCTCCTACGAGCAGTACTTC
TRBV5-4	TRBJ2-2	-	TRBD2	CASSLPGGNTGELFF	TGTGCCAGCAGCTTGCCGGGGGGGAACACCGGGGAGCTGTTTTTT
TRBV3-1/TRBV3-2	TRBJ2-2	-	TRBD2	CASSQEGRGTGELFF	TGTGCCAGCAGCCAAGAAGGGAGGGGCACCGGGGAGCTGTTTTTT
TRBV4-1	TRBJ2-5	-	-	CASSQESGSGETQYF	TGCGCCAGCAGCCAAGAATCCGGGTCGGGAGAGACCCAGTACTTC
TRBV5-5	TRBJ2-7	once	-	CASSLAGLLGEQYF	TGTGCCAGCAGCTTGGCGGGACTTCTGGGCGAGCAGTACTTC
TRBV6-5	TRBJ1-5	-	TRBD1	CASSPGQVASQPQHF	TGTGCCAGCAGTCCCGGACAGGTTGCGAGTCAGCCCCAGCATTTT
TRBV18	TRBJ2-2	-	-	CASSQGNTGELFF	TGTGCCAGCTCGCAGGGGAACACCGGGGAGCTGTTTTTT
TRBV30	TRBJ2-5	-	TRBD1	CAWSRDRGREETQYF	TGTGCCTGGAGTCGGGACAGGGGGCGGGAGGAGACCCAGTACTTC
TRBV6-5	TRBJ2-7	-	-	CACLGPEQYF	TGTGCCTGCTTGGGCCCCGAGCAGTACTTC
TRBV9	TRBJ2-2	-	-	CASDRGSGELFF	TGTGCCAGTGACCGGGGATCCGGGGAGCTGTTTTTT
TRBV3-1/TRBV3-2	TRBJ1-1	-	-	CASSQGAEGTEAFF	TGTGCCAGCAGCCAAGGGGCCGAGGGCACTGAAGCTTTCTTT
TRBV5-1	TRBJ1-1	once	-	CASKAQLNTEAFF	TGCGCCAGCAAAGCACAGCTGAACACTGAAGCTTTCTTT
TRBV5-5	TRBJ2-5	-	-	CASSPAGLPETQYF	TGTGCCAGCAGCCCGGCAGGGTTACCTGAGACCCAGTACTTC
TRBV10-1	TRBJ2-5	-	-	CASSEPAKGAQYF	TGCGCCAGCAGTGAGCCGGCCAAGGGAGCCCAGTACTTC
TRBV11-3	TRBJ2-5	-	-	CASSFAVSQETQYF	TGTGCCAGCAGCTTCGCGGTCAGCCAAGAGACCCAGTACTTC
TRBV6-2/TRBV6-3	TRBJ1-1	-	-	CASSIGTNTEAFF	TGTGCCAGCAGTATTGGCACGAACACTGAAGCTTTCTTT
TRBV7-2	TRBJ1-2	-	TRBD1	CASSLQGDGYTF	TGTGCCAGCAGCTTACAGGGGGACGGCTACACCTTC
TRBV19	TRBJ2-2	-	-	CASSPLTGNTGELFF	TGTGCCAGTAGTCCTCTGACGGGGAACACCGGGGAGCTGTTTTTT
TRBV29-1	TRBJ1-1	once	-	CSVGGPNTEAFF	TGCAGCGTTGGTGGGCCGAACACTGAAGCTTTCTTT
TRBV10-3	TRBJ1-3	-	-	CAISESSGPGNTIYF	TGTGCCATCAGTGAGTCGAGCGGGCCGGGAAACACCATATATTTT
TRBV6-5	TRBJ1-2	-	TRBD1	CASSRQQGMSYTF	TGTGCCAGCAGTCGCCAACAGGGGATGAGCTACACCTTC
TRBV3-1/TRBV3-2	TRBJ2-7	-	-	CASSPDSGDSAYEQYF	TGTGCCAGCAGTCCCGACTCCGGCGACAGCGCCTACGAGCAGTACTTC
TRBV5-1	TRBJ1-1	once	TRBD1	CASSLAGTANTEAFF	TGCGCCAGCAGCTTGGCCGGGACAGCGAACACTGAAGCTTTCTTT
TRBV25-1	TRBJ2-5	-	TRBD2	CASSEGTSGETQYF	TGTGCCAGCAGTGAAGGGACTAGCGGGGAGACCCAGTACTTC
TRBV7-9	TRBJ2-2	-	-	CASSLATGLNTGELFF	TGTGCCAGCAGCTTAGCGACAGGTCTGAACACCGGGGAGCTGTTTTTT
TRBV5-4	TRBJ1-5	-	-	CASSSREGNQPQHF	TGTGCCAGCAGCTCCCGAGAGGGCAATCAGCCCCAGCATTTT
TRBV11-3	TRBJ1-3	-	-	CASSSLAAGNTIYF	TGTGCCAGCAGCTCACTGGCGGCTGGAAACACCATATATTTT